This T cell receptor (beta chain) was obtained from a study of neoadjuvant nivolumab and ipilimumab in lung cancer. Broader study findings: Resected-tumor TCR richness correlated positively with pretherapy blood richness.

Sequencing used immunoSEQ multiplex PCR; TCRdb keeps in-frame clones, though not all of them. The table has tens of thousands of clones, 85% to 90% seen once. CDR1 SEHNR and CDR2 FQNEAQ come from the germline V gene (reference sequence). V was cut by 3 bases and J by 5 bases, with 16 bases left in between. The CDR3 is 15 residues long. Turning to this clone: The antigen is not known.

The origin of this receptor is an adult with non-small cell lung cancer. The sequencing here drew on peripheral blood, taken before neoadjuvant nivolumab, alone or with ipilimumab. The chain is built from TRBV7-9 and TRBJ2-5; tentatively, D is TRBD1 (6 bases). The CDR3: CASSFDQGSGETQYF. CDR3 nucleotide sequence: TGTGCCAGCAGCTTTGACCAGGGGTCAGGGGAGACCCAGTACTTC.